These 26 T cell receptor beta chains share one sample of origin, sequenced in a study of T cell responses to AZD1222 COVID-19 vaccine. Profiled with immunoSEQ multiplex PCR; TCRdb holds only in-frame clones, not every one. The sample has some 170,000 clones; 85% to 95% are singletons. This specimen consisted of peripheral blood, obtained 28 days after the second AZD1222 dose. These receptors originate from an adult who received the AZD1222 COVID-19 vaccine.

This clone was observed a handful of times. The V and J genes are TRBV27 and TRBJ2-7, with 7 bases that match TRBD2. CDR3 length: 16 amino acids. Germline V gene data show CDR1 as MNHEY and CDR2 as SMNVEV (reference sequence). Trimming removed 5 bases from V and 7 bases from J; junction bases left unmatched: 17. CDR3 nucleotide sequence: TGTGCCAGCAGTCCCCCGGGCGAGCGGGGAGCACGGGAGCAGTACTTC. Translating gives CASSPPGERGAREQYF.

V usage is TRBV27 and J usage is TRBJ2-7, with a tentative D call TRBD2 (6 bases). The germline CDR1 and CDR2 sequences are MNHEY and SMNVEV (reference sequence). V was clipped by 9 bases and J by 0 bases, with 12 bases between them. This CDR3 is 13 amino acids long. This chain's CDR3 is CASRGTNSYEQYF. In DNA, the CDR3 is TGTGCCAGTCGCGGGACCAACTCCTACGAGCAGTACTTC.

This chain links TRBV6-2 or TRBV6-3 with TRBJ1-5, with D possibly being TRBD1 (6 bases). Germline loops: CDR1 MNHEY, CDR2 SVGEGT. V lost 3 bases and J lost 7, with 19 bases in between. This CDR3 spans 16 amino acids. CDR3 bases: TGTGCCAGCAGTTATGAGCCGGGGGCGCGTTGGCAGCCCCAGCATTTT. Encoded protein: CASSYEPGARWQPQHF.

The rearrangement links TRBV5-6 to TRBJ2-7, with D possibly being TRBD1 or TRBD2 (5 bases each). V was shortened by 0 bases and J by 6 bases, with 16 bases between the two germline ends. Germline V lookup: CDR1 SGHDT, CDR2 YYEEEE. There are 15 residues in the CDR3. The CDR3, as DNA: TGTGCCAGCAGCTTGGTCGGGCTGGGGACGGTCGAGCAGTACTTC. It encodes CASSLVGLGTVEQYF.

About this clone: The junction departs from germline at one end; a sequencing error may be responsible. The chain employs TRBV11-2 and TRBJ1-1; possibly TRBD1 for D (6 bases). The germline V gene encodes CDR1 SGHAT and CDR2 FQNNGV. The CDR3 extends over 15 amino acids. In DNA, the CDR3 is TGTGCCAGCAGCCCCGGGGACACCTCTAACATTGAAGCTTTCTTT. Protein: CASSPGDTSNIEAFF.

This clone was recorded only once. This sequence joins TRBV30 and TRBJ2-2; 11 positions agree with TRBD1. The V and J ends lost 3 bases and 7 bases, in that order; junction bases with no gene match: 4. The CDR3 sequence is 14 residues long. Looked up from germline, CDR1 is GTSNPN and CDR2 is SVGIG (reference sequence). CDR3 nucleotides: TGTGCCTGGAGAGGACAGGGGGCCGGCGGGGAGCTGTTTTTT. Protein: CAWRGQGAGGELFF.

The chain recombines TRBV9 with TRBJ1-2; D might be TRBD1 (6 bases). The CDR3 length is 13 residues. The V gene lost 4 bases and the J gene lost 7 bases, with 14 bases spanning the gap. CDR1 SGDLS and CDR2 YYNGEE come from the germline V gene. CDR3 DNA: TGTGCCAGCAGCCACGGACAGTCCCCTGGCTACACCTTC. Translated, it gives CASSHGQSPGYTF.

This chain connects TRBV19 to TRBJ1-1; TRBD1 aligns across 9 bases. The V segment lost 5 bases and the J segment 5 bases; nucleotides outside the gene matches: 9. This CDR3 region has 15 residues. The germline V gene encodes CDR1 LNHDA and CDR2 SQIVND (reference sequence). The CDR3 is CASSRPGQGKTEAFF. The CDR3 nucleotides read TGTGCCAGTAGTCGACCCGGACAGGGGAAGACTGAAGCTTTCTTT.

This clone turned up a few times. This sequence joins TRBV11-3 and TRBJ2-3; a possible D gene is TRBD1 (5 bases). Looked up from germline, CDR1 is SGHNT and CDR2 is YENEEA. With 8 bases removed from V and 6 bases from J, the gap between germline ends came to 15 bases. CDR3 length equals 13 residues. CDR3: CASSGKEGDTQYF. The CDR3 DNA sequence: TGTGCCAGCTCAGGGAAAGAAGGGGATACGCAGTATTTT.

The rearrangement joins TRBV5-4 to TRBJ2-3; 8 nucleotides match TRBD2. V lost 4 bases, J lost 2 bases, and 18 bases stayed unmatched. This CDR3 is built from 19 residues. The germline V gene has CDR1 SGHNT and CDR2 YYREEE (reference sequence). CDR3 bases: TGTGCCAGCAGCCCTGACCCCCCAACTAGCGGAGTACTCACAGATACGCAGTATTTT. Its protein is CASSPDPPTSGVLTDTQYF.

This chain joins TRBV29-1 and TRBJ1-5; 9 bases line up with TRBD1. Germline assignment: CDR1 SQVTM and CDR2 ANQGSEA. With 6 bases clipped from V and 4 bases from J, the junction kept 4 bases outside the gene matches. There are 13 residues in the CDR3. The CDR3 reads CSVGTGLNQPQHF. CDR3 nucleotides: TGCAGCGTCGGGACAGGGCTTAATCAGCCCCAGCATTTT.

The chain combines TRBV30 with TRBJ2-3; TRBD1 matches at 7 bases. Unmatched junction bases numbered 7, after V lost 2 bases and J lost 2 bases. The germline gives CDR1 GTSNPN, CDR2 SVGIG (reference sequence). This CDR3 spans 15 amino acids. The CDR3 protein is CAWSRDRVPTDTQYF. CDR3 DNA sequence: TGTGCCTGGAGTCGAGACAGGGTACCCACAGATACGCAGTATTTT.

The V call is TRBV4-3, the J call TRBJ1-4, with 11 bases matching TRBD1. V shed 3 bases and J 0 bases; nucleotides not matched to a gene: 3. This CDR3 is built from 17 residues. The germline V gene encodes CDR1 LGHNA and CDR2 YSLEER. The CDR3, as DNA: TGCGCCAGCAGCCAGGACAGGGGGCCTACAACTAATGAAAAACTGTTTTTT. This translates into CASSQDRGPTTNEKLFF.

This clone was detected only once. The chain recombines TRBV30 with TRBJ2-1; the D is unclear. The CDR3 sequence is 12 residues long. V was shortened by 1 base and J by 9 bases, with 10 bases between the two germline ends. Per the germline V gene, CDR1 is GTSNPN and CDR2 is SVGIG (reference sequence). The CDR3 nucleotides are TGTGCCTGGAGTGCAGTCGGATCTGAGCAGTTCTTC. Protein: CAWSAVGSEQFF.

The chain links TRBV6-5 to TRBJ2-7; 7 bases are shared with TRBD1. Germline CDR1 is MNHEY and CDR2 is SVGAGI. Trimming took 6 bases from V and 3 from J; bases not matched to a gene: 5. The length of the CDR3 is 13 residues. This CDR3 is CASSPGQLYEQYF. For the CDR3, the DNA is TGTGCCAGCAGCCCGGGACAGCTCTACGAGCAGTACTTC.

The V call is TRBV20-1, the J call TRBJ2-7; possible D gene TRBD2, 6 bases. Germline V gene lookup returns CDR1 DFQATT and CDR2 SNEGSKA (reference sequence). The CDR3 consists of 15 residues. Trimming took off 3 bases at V and 1 base at J, with 16 bases between the two ends. The CDR3 sequence: CSASPALGGSYEQYF. In nucleotides, the CDR3 is TGCAGTGCTAGTCCGGCTTTGGGGGGTTCCTACGAGCAGTACTTC.

The DNA of the CDR3 is TGTGCCTGGAGTACGGGGAGCTCTGGAAACACCATATATTTT. Its protein is CAWSTGSSGNTIYF. V gene TRBV30 combines with J gene TRBJ1-3; D unresolved. Trimming cost V 2 bases and J 0 bases, with 8 bases left between them. Germline CDR1 is GTSNPN and CDR2 is SVGIG (reference sequence). There are 14 residues in the CDR3.

The chain carries TRBV18 and TRBJ2-7, with 7 positions matching TRBD2. The CDR3 extends over 16 amino acids. In germline, CDR1 is KGHSH, CDR2 LQKENI. With V trimmed by 2 bases and J by 0 bases, 7 bases remained unmatched. The CDR3 loop is CASSPTLSGSSYEQYF. The CDR3 DNA reads as TGTGCCAGCTCACCAACCCTTAGCGGGTCCTCCTACGAGCAGTACTTC.

The V call is TRBV6-5, the J call TRBJ2-7, with D perhaps given as TRBD1 or TRBD2 (5 bases each). The CDR3 extends over 14 amino acids. Trimming left V 2 bases short and J 7 bases short, with 15 bases between. Germline values: CDR1 MNHEY, CDR2 SVGAGI. The CDR3 region has the DNA TGTGCCAGCAGTTACGCCGGGACCAGCCGGGAGCAGTACTTC. Translated: CASSYAGTSREQYF.

This chain links TRBV11-2 with TRBJ1-4, with a tentative D call TRBD1 (5 bases). The germline V gene encodes CDR1 SGHAT and CDR2 FQNNGV. The CDR3 is 16 residues long. Trimming took off 4 bases at V and 3 bases at J, with 15 bases between the two ends. The CDR3 bases are TGTGCCAGCAGCTCGGCTCGGGGACGACCTAATGAAAAACTGTTTTTT. Residues: CASSSARGRPNEKLFF.

V and J are TRBV9 and TRBJ2-2; TRBD2 matches at 8 bases. V gave up 5 bases and J gave up 3 bases; unmatched junction bases: 15. Looked up from germline, CDR1 is SGDLS and CDR2 is YYNGEE. This CDR3 region has 18 residues. CDR3 nucleotides: TGTGCCAGCAGAGACGGGGGATCAGCGGGAGTCGACACCGGGGAGCTGTTTTTT. Its translation: CASRDGGSAGVDTGELFF.

This clone came up a few times. The chain combines TRBV5-1 with TRBJ2-7; D tentatively reads TRBD1 or TRBD2 (5 bases each). The CDR3 loop spans 13 amino acids. Germline values: CDR1 SGHRS, CDR2 YFSETQ. Trimming cost V 2 bases and J 3 bases, with 9 bases left between them. Here the CDR3 reads CASSFGDDYEQYF. CDR3 nucleotides: TGCGCCAGCAGCTTTGGGGACGACTACGAGCAGTACTTC.

This sequence joins TRBV28 and TRBJ2-1; 11 nucleotides line up with TRBD2. Germline-derived CDR1 and CDR2 are MDHEN and SYDVKM. This CDR3 has 15 amino acids. J was trimmed by 3 bases and V by 6 bases; bases with no gene match: 4. CDR3 coding DNA: TGTGCCAGCAGCCAGGGGACTAGCGGCTACAATGAGCAGTTCTTC. It codes for CASSQGTSGYNEQFF.

This chain links TRBV7-2 with TRBJ2-1, with D possibly being TRBD1 (6 bases). Trimming took off 5 bases at V and 3 bases at J, with 14 bases between the two ends. Germline V gene data show CDR1 as SGHTA and CDR2 as FQGNSA. This CDR3 is built from 15 residues. CDR3 nucleotides: TGTGCCAGCAGCGCGGCCGGGACAAACTACAATGAGCAGTTCTTC. Translating gives CASSAAGTNYNEQFF. The full variable domain, in which reference TRBV7-2 and TRBJ2-1 provide the parts outside the CDR3, is GAGVSQSPSNKVTEKGKDVELRCDPISGHTALYWYRQSLGQGLEFLIYFQGNSAPDKSGLPSDRFSAERTGGSVSTLTIQRTQQEDSAVYLCASSAAGTNYNEQFFGPGTRLTVL.

V and J are TRBV14 and TRBJ2-1; 7 bases line up with TRBD2. Germline V gene lookup returns CDR1 SGHDN and CDR2 FVKESK. CDR3 length equals 15 residues. Trimming cost V 5 bases and J 4 bases; bases outside gene matches: 8. CDR3 sequence (DNA): TGTGCCAGCAGCTCCATAACTAGCGTTTACAATGAGCAGTTCTTC. Its protein is CASSSITSVYNEQFF.

This chain links TRBV6-1 with TRBJ2-3, with 9 bases aligning to TRBD2. Germline-derived CDR1 and CDR2 are MNHNS and SASEGT. Germline trimming cut 2 bases from V and 1 base from J; bases unmatched to any gene: 7. The CDR3 is made up of 17 amino acids. The CDR3 spells CASSEPPGLAGTDTQYF. CDR3 DNA sequence: TGTGCCAGCAGTGAACCCCCGGGACTAGCAGGCACAGATACGCAGTATTTT.